This T cell receptor beta chain is drawn from a study of CD8+ T cells in alopecia areata. The overall study: Tofacitinib administration to treated patients was oral, at 5 to 10 mg twice daily. People stayed on tofacitinib for 6 to 18 months, then stopped the drug for 6 months.

Germline V gene lookup returns CDR1 MNHEY and CDR2 SVGAGI. This CDR3 region has 14 residues. V shed 2 bases and J 6 bases; nucleotides not matched to a gene: 3. In each case, RNA was isolated and then reverse transcribed into cDNA as the sequencing template. Measured with immunoSEQ multiplex PCR; TCRdb has only the in-frame clones, and not every one. Of about 130,000 clones listed, about 49% are singletons. This sequence joins TRBV6-5 and TRBJ2-1, with 8 bases matching TRBD1. The receptor's source is a human donor with alopecia areata. Source: CD8+ T cells sorted from blood, taken at week 0. CDR3 protein: CASSYVQGVNEQFF. Written as DNA, the CDR3 is TGTGCCAGCAGTTACGTACAGGGGGTCAATGAGCAGTTCTTC.